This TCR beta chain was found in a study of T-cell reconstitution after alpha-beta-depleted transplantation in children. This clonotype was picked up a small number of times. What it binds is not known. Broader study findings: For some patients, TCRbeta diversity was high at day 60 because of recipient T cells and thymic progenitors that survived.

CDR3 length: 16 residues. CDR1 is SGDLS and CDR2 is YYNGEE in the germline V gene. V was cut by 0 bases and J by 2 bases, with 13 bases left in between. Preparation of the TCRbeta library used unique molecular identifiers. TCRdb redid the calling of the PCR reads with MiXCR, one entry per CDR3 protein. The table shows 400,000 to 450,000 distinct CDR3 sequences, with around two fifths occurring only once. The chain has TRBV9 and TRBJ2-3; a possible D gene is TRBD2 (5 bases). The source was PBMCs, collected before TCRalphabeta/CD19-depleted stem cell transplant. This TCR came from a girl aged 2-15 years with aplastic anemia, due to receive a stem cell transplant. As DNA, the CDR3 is TGTGCCAGCAGCGTAGGGGTAGGGAGCCACACAGATACGCAGTATTTT. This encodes CASSVGVGSHTDTQYF.